This T cell receptor beta chain is from a study of blood T cell repertoires in COVID-19. Study in general: Acute and convalescent COVID-19 specimens originated in the United States, Italy and Spain. From T cells, B-cell-depleted T cells, or PBMCs came the material, which was cDNA or gDNA.

In the original processing: Cell counts per sample came from amplifying reference gene primers. Profiled with immunoSEQ multiplex PCR; TCRdb holds only in-frame clones, not every one. V, J and clone size derive from that table, while D and trimming were established from the DNA sequence. Seen here are 650,000 to 800,000 clones, approximately 90% observed once, and the top ten hold roughly 0.25%. Germline trimming cut 6 bases from V and 5 bases from J; bases unmatched to any gene: 16. This CDR3 has 18 amino acids. Germline V gives CDR1 SGHAT, CDR2 FQNNGV. This clonotype originated in a woman between 18 and 30 years old with acute or convalescent COVID-19. This chain links TRBV11-2 with TRBJ1-2; 12 positions match TRBD1. The source material was peripheral blood. The CDR3 spells CASRRPGTGGRFGYGYTF. CDR3 sequence (DNA): TGTGCCAGCAGACGGCCCGGGACAGGGGGCCGATTTGGATATGGCTACACCTTC. The entire variable domain, with the rest obtained from reference TRBV11-2 and TRBJ1-2, is as follows: EAGVAQSPRYKIIEKRQSVAFWCNPISGHATLYWYQQILGQGPKLLIQFQNNGVVDDSQLPKDRFSAERLKGVDSTLKIQPAKLEDSAVYLCASRRPGTGGRFGYGYTFGSGTRLTVV.